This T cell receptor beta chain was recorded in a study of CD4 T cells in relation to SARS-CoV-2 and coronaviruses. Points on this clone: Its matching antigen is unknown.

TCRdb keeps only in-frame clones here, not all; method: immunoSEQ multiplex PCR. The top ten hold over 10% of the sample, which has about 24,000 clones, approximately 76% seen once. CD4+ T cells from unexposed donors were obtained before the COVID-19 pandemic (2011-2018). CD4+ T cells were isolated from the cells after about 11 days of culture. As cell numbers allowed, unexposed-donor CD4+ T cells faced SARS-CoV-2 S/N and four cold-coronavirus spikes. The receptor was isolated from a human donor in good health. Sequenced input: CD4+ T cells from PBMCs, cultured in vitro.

The CDR3 region is CASSSAGGGNTEAFF. CDR3 nucleotides: TGTGCCAGCAGTTCCGCGGGTGGGGGGAACACTGAAGCTTTCTTT. The chain is built from TRBV28 and TRBJ1-1; weak D call: TRBD1 (5 bases). Between the trimmed V and J ends, which lost 4 bases and 1 base, there was a span of 13 bases. Germline V gene lookup returns CDR1 MDHEN and CDR2 SYDVKM. The CDR3 runs 15 residues.